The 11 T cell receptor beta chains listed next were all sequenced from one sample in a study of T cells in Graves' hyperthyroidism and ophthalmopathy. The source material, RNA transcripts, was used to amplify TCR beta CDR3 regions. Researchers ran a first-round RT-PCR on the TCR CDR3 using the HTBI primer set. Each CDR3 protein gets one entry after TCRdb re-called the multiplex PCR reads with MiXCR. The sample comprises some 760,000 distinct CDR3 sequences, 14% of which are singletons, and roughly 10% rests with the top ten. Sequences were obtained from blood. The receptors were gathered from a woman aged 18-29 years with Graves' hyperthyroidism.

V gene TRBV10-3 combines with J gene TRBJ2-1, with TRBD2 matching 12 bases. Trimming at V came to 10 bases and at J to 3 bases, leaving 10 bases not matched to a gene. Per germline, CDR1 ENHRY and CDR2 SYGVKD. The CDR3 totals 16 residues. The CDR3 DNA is TGTGCCACGGGGGGACTAGCGGGCACCAACTACAATGAGCAGTTCTTC. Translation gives CATGGLAGTNYNEQFF.

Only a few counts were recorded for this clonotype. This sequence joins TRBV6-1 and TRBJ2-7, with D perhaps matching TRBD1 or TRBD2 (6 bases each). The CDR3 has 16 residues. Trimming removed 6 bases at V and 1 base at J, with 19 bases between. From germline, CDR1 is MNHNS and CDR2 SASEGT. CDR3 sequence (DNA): TGTGCCAGCAGCCCGATAGGGGGGCCTCTATCCTACGAGCAGTACTTC. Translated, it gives CASSPIGGPLSYEQYF.

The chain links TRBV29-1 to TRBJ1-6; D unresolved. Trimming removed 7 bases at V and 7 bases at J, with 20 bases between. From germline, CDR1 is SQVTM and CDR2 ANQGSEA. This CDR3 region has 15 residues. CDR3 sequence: CSARLSRSKNSPLHF. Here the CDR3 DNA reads TGCAGCGCCAGACTGTCGCGGTCAAAGAATTCACCCCTCCACTTT.

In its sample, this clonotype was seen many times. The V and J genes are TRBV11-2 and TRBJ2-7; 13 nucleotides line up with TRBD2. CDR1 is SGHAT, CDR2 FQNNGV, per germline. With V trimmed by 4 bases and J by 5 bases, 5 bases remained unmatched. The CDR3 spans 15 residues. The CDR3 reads CASSSGTSGTDEQYF. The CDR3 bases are TGTGCCAGCAGCTCCGGGACTAGCGGGACAGACGAGCAGTACTTC.

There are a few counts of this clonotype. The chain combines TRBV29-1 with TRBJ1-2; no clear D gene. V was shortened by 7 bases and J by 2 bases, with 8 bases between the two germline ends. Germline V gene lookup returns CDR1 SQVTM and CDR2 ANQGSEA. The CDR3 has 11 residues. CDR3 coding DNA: TGCAGCGATAGGGTCAACTATGGCTACACCTTC. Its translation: CSDRVNYGYTF.

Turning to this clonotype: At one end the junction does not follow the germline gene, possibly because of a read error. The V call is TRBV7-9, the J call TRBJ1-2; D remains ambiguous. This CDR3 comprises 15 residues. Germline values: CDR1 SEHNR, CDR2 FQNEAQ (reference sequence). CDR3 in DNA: TGTGCCAGCAGCTTAGGCCGACTTGGAAACTATGGCTACATCTTC. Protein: CASSLGRLGNYGYIF.

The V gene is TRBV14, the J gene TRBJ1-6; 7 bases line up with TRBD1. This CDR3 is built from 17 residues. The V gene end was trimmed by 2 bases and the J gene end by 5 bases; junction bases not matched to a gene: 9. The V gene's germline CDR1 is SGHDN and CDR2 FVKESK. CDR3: CASSQLSGTVDNSPLHF. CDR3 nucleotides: TGTGCCAGCAGCCAATTATCCGGGACAGTGGATAATTCACCCCTCCACTTT.

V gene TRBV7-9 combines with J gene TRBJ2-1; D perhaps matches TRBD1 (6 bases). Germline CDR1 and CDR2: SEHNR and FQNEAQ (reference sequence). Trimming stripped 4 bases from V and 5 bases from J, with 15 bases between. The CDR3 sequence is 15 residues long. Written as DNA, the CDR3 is TGTGCCAGCAGCTCCCCTGGGGACACACACAATGAGCAGTTCTTC. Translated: CASSSPGDTHNEQFF. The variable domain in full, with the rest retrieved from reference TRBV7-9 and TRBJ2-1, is DTGVSQNPRHKITKRGQNVTFRCDPISEHNRLYWYRQTLGQGPEFLTYFQNEAQLEKSRLLSDRFSAERPKGSFSTLEIQRTEQGDSAMYLCASSSPGDTHNEQFFGPGTRLTVL.

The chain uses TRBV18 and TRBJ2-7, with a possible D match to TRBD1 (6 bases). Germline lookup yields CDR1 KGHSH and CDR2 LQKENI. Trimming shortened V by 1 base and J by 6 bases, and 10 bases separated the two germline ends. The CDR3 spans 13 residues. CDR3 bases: TGTGCCAGCTCACCACTTCAGGGGACCGAGCAGTACTTC. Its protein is CASSPLQGTEQYF.

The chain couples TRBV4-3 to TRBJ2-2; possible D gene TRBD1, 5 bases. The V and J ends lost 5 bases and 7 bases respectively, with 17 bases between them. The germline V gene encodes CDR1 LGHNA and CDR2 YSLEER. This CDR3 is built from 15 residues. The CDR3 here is CASSLEQVEIGELFF. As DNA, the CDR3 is TGCGCCAGCAGCTTGGAACAGGTTGAGATCGGGGAGCTGTTTTTT.

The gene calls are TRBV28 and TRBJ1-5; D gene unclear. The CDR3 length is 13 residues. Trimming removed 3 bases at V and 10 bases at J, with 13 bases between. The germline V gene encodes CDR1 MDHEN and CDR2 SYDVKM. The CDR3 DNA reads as TGTGCCAGCAGTTTTTTCAAGGCTAGCCCCCAGCATTTT. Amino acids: CASSFFKASPQHF. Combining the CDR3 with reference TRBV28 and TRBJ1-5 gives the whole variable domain DVKVTQSSRYLVKRTGEKVFLECVQDMDHENMFWYRQDPGLGLRLIYFSYDVKMKEKGDIPEGYSVSREKKERFSLILESASTNQTSMYLCASSFFKASPQHFGDGTRLSIL.